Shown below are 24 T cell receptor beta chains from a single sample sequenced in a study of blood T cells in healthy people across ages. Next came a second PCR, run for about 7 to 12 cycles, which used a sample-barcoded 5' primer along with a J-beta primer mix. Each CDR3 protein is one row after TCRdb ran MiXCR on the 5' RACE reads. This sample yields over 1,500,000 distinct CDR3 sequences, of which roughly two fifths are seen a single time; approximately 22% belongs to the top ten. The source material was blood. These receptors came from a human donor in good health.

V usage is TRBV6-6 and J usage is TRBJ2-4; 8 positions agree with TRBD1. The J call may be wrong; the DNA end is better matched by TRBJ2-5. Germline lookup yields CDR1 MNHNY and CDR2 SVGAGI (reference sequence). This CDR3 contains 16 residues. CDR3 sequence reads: CASSYTTGGQEETQYF. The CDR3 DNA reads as TGTGCCAGCAGTTACACAACAGGGGGGCAGGAAGAGACCCAGTACTTC.

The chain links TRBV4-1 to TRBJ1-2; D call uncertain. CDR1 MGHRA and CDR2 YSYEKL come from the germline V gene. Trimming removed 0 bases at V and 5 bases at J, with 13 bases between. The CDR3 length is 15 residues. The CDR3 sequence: CASSQDRGIWYGYTF. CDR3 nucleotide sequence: TGCGCCAGCAGCCAAGATCGCGGCATATGGTATGGCTACACCTTC.

This CDR3 is CASSPQGTRTEQFF. The CDR3 bases are TGTGCCAGCAGCCCACAGGGTACGCGCACCGAGCAGTTCTTC. The rearrangement joins TRBV12-3 or TRBV12-4 to TRBJ2-1, with D perhaps TRBD1 (6 bases). The CDR3 is made up of 14 amino acids. V gave up 6 bases and J gave up 10 bases, with 19 bases separating them.

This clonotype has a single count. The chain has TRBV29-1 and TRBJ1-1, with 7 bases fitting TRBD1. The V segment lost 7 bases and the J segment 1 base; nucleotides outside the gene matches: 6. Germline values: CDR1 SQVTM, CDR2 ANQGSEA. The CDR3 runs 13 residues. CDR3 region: CSAGGQANTEAFF. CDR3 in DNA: TGCAGCGCCGGCGGACAGGCGAACACTGAAGCTTTCTTT. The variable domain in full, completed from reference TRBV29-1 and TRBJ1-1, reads SAVISQKPSRDICQRGTSLTIQCQVDSQVTMMFWYRQQPGQSLTLIATANQGSEATYESGFVIDKFPISRPNLTFSTLTVSNMSPEDSSIYLCSAGGQANTEAFFGQGTRLTVV.

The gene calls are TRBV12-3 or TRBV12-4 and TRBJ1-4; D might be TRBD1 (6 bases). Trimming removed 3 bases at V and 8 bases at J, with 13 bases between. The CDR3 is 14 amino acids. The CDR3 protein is CASSFIQGGEKLFF. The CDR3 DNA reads TGTGCCAGCAGTTTTATACAGGGAGGGGAAAAACTGTTTTTT.

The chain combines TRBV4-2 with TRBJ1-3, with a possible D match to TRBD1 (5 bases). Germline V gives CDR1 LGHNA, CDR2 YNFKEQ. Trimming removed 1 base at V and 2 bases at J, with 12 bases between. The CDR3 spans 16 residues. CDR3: CASSQGGVIAGNTIYF. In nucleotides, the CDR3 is TGTGCCAGCAGCCAAGGGGGGGTTATTGCTGGAAACACCATATATTTT.

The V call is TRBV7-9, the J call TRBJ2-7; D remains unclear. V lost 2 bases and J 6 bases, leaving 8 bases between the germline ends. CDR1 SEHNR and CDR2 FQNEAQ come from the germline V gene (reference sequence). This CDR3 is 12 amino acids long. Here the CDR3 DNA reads TGTGCCAGCAGCTTACAAGATTTCGAGCAGTACTTC. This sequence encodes CASSLQDFEQYF.

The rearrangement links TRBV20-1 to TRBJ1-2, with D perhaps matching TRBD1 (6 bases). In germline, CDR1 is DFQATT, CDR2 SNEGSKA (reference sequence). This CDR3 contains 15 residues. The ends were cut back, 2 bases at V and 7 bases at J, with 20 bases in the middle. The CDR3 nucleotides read TGCAGTGCTAGAATTGTGGGGGCATCCGGTTCTGGCTACACCTTC. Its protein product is CSARIVGASGSGYTF.

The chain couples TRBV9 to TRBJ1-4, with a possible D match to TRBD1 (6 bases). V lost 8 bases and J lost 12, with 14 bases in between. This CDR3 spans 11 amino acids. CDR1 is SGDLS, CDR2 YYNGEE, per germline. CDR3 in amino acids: CARQRDTELFF. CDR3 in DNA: TGTGCCAGACAACGGGACACCGAACTGTTTTTT.

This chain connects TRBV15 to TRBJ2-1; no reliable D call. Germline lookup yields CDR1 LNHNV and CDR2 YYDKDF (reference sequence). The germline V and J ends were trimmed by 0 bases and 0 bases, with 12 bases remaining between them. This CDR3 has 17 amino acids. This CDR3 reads CATSRDQYGRSYNEQFF. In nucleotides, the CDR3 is TGTGCCACCAGCAGAGACCAATACGGCCGCTCCTACAATGAGCAGTTCTTC.

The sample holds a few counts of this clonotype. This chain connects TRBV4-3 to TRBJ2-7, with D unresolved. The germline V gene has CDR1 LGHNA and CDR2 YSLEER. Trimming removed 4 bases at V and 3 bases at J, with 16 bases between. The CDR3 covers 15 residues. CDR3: CASSRNLAPNYEQYF. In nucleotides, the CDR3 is TGCGCCAGCAGCCGGAATTTAGCCCCTAACTACGAGCAGTACTTC.

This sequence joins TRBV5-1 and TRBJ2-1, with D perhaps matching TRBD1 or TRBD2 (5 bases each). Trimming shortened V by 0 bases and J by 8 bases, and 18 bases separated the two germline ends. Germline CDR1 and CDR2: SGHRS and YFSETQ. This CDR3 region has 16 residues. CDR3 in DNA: TGCGCCAGCAGCTTGGTAGGTCGGGACGGCGTCTATGAGCAGTTCTTC. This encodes CASSLVGRDGVYEQFF. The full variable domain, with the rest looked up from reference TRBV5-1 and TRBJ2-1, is KAGVTQTPRYLIKTRGQQVTLSCSPISGHRSVSWYQQTPGQGLQFLFEYFSETQRNKGNFPGRFSGRQFSNSRSEMNVSTLELGDSALYLCASSLVGRDGVYEQFFGPGTRLTVL.

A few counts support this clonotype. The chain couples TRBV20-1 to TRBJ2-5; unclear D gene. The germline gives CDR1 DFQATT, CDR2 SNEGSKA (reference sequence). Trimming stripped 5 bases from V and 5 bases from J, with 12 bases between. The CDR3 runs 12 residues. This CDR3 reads CSAATTRETQYF. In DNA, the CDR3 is TGCAGTGCTGCTACCACCCGGGAGACCCAGTACTTC.

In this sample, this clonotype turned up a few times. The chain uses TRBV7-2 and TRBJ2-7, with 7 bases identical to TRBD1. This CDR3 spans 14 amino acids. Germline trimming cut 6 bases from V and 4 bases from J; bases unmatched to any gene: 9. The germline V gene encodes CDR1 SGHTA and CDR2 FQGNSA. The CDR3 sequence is CASSLLTGWYEQYF. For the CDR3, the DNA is TGTGCCAGCAGTTTACTGACAGGGTGGTACGAGCAGTACTTC.

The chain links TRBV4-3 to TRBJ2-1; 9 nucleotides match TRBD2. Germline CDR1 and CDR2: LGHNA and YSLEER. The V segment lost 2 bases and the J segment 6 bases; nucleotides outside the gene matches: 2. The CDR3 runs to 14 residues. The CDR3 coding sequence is TGCGCCAGCAGCCAAATAGCGGGGGTCAATGAGCAGTTCTTC. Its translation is CASSQIAGVNEQFF.

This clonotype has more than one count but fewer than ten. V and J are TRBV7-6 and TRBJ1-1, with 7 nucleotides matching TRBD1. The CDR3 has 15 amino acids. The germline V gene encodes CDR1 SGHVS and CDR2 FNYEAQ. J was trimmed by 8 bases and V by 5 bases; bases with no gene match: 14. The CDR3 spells CASSPRETTGVEAFF. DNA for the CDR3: TGTGCCAGCAGCCCGAGGGAAACTACAGGGGTCGAAGCTTTCTTT.

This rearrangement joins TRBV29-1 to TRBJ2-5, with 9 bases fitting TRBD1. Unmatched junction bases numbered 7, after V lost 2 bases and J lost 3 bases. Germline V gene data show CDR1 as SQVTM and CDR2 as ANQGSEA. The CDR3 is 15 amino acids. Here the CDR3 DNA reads TGCAGCGTTGAACGGGGACAGGGACTGAAAGAGACCCAGTACTTC. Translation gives CSVERGQGLKETQYF.

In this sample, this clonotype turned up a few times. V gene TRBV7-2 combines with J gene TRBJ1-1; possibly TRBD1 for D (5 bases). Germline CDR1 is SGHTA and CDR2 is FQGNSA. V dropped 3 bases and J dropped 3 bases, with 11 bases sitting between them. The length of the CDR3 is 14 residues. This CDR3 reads CASSFASGDTEAFF. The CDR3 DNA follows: TGTGCCAGCAGCTTCGCTTCGGGGGACACTGAAGCTTTCTTT.

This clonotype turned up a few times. As DNA, the CDR3 is TGCAGTGCTACCCCTCTAACTAGTGGCACAGATACGCAGTATTTT. This translates into CSATPLTSGTDTQYF. This chain uses TRBV20-1 with TRBJ2-3; D possibly corresponds to TRBD2 (5 bases). Germline loops: CDR1 DFQATT, CDR2 SNEGSKA (reference sequence). V shed 4 bases and J shed 1 base, with 15 bases lying between them. CDR3 length: 15 amino acids.

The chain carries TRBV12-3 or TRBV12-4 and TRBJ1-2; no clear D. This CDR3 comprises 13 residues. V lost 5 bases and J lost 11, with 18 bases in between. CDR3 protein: CASSRVPFMSYTF. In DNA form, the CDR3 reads TGTGCCAGCAGTCGCGTCCCGTTCATGTCGTACACCTTC.

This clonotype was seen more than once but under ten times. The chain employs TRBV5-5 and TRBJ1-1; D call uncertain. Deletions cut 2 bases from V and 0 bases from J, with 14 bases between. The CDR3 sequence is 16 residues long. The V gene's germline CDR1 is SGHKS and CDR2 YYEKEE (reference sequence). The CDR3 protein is CASSFGPGPMNTEAFF. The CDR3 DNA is TGTGCCAGCAGCTTCGGTCCAGGACCCATGAACACTGAAGCTTTCTTT.

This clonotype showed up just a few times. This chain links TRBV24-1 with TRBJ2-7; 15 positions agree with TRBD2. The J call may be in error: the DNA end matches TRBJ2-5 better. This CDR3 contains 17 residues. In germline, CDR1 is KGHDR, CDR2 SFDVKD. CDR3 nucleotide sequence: TGTGCCACCAGTGAAGGGACTAGCGGGGGGCTTCAAGAGACCCAGTACTTC. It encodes CATSEGTSGGLQETQYF.

DNA of the CDR3: TGCAGTGCCATTCGAGGGGCTAGCGGGGCCAACTACGAGCAGTACTTC. As protein: CSAIRGASGANYEQYF. This rearrangement joins TRBV20-1 to TRBJ2-7; TRBD2 matches at 9 bases. CDR1 and CDR2 from the germline V gene are DFQATT and SNEGSKA (reference sequence). The CDR3 length is 16 residues. With 6 bases clipped from V and 3 bases from J, the junction kept 15 bases outside the gene matches.

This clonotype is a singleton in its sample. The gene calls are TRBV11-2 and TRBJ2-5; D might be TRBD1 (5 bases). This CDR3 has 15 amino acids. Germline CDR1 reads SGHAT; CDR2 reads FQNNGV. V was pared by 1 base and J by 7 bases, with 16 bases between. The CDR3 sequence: CASSLVWGQHGTQYF. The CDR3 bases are TGTGCCAGCAGCTTAGTTTGGGGCCAGCATGGGACCCAGTACTTC.